Listed here are 16 T cell receptor beta chains from one sample, sequenced in a study of CD8 T cells in Susac syndrome. Random hexamers were used to reverse transcribe the RNA input (0.5 to 1 ug). A single record per CDR3 protein comes from TCRdb applying MiXCR to the immunoSEQ multiplex PCR reads. The table has tens of thousands of distinct CDR3 sequences, approximately 92% seen once; the top ten hold just under 0.2%. Source material: CD8+ T cells from PBMCs. Source of these receptors: a human donor in good health.

This chain connects TRBV12-3 or TRBV12-4 to TRBJ2-7; 8 positions agree with TRBD1. With V trimmed by 2 bases and J by 2 bases, 5 bases remained unmatched. This CDR3 contains 15 residues. CDR3 DNA: TGTGCCAGCAGTTTAAGGACAGGGAATCCCTACGAGCAGTACTTC. It specifies CASSLRTGNPYEQYF.

The V and J genes are TRBV30 and TRBJ2-7; D not certain. CDR1 and CDR2 (germline): GTSNPN, SVGIG (reference sequence). The CDR3 is 14 residues long. V gave up 0 bases and J gave up 2 bases, with 11 bases separating them. CDR3 residues: CAWSVGPVPYEQYF. In DNA form, the CDR3 reads TGTGCCTGGAGTGTAGGGCCCGTACCCTACGAGCAGTACTTC.

CDR3 sequence: CASSQDPGPVSEAFF. The CDR3 coding sequence is TGTGCCAGCAGCCAAGACCCCGGGCCTGTCTCTGAAGCTTTCTTT. The chain employs TRBV4-2 and TRBJ1-1; no reliable D call. The CDR3 spans 15 residues. Deletions cut 0 bases from V and 6 bases from J, with 14 bases between. CDR1 and CDR2 (germline): LGHNA, YNFKEQ.

This chain uses TRBV27 with TRBJ2-7, with TRBD1 as a possible D gene (6 bases). CDR1 and CDR2 from the germline V gene are MNHEY and SMNVEV (reference sequence). Trimming stripped 4 bases from V and 2 bases from J, with 9 bases between. The CDR3 has 13 amino acids. CDR3 residues: CASSYRDPYEQYF. CDR3 in DNA: TGTGCCAGCAGTTACAGGGACCCCTACGAGCAGTACTTC.

CDR3 in amino acids: CASSVKNTGGGTGELFF. The DNA of the CDR3 is TGTGCCAGCAGCGTAAAGAATACAGGGGGGGGAACCGGGGAGCTGTTTTTT. The chain employs TRBV9 and TRBJ2-2, with D possibly matching TRBD1 (8 bases). The V and J ends lost 1 base and 5 bases respectively, with 18 bases between them. The CDR3 is 17 residues long. Germline CDR1 and CDR2: SGDLS and YYNGEE. The full variable domain, in which reference TRBV9 and TRBJ2-2 provide the parts outside the CDR3, is DSGVTQTPKHLITATGQRVTLRCSPRSGDLSVYWYQQSLDQGLQFLIQYYNGEERAKGNILERFSAQQFPDLHSELNLSSLELGDSALYFCASSVKNTGGGTGELFFGEGSRLTVL.

This clonotype appeared once. The rearrangement uses TRBV12-3 or TRBV12-4 and TRBJ2-1; 7 bases are shared with TRBD1. With V trimmed by 7 bases and J by 6 bases, 9 bases remained unmatched. The CDR3 totals 14 residues. The CDR3 DNA is TGTGCCAGCACGGGCGTAGGGACAGTCAATGAGCAGTTCTTC. It specifies CASTGVGTVNEQFF.

The chain combines TRBV5-1 with TRBJ2-7; D may be TRBD1 (6 bases). The CDR3 sequence is 16 residues long. The V end was cut by 4 bases, the J end by 2 bases, with 19 bases between. The germline CDR1 and CDR2 sequences are SGHRS and YFSETQ. This chain's CDR3 is CASSRKTGDLAYEQYF. The CDR3 DNA follows: TGCGCCAGCAGCCGAAAGACAGGAGATTTAGCCTACGAGCAGTACTTC.

The rearrangement links TRBV12-3 or TRBV12-4 to TRBJ2-3; TRBD2 agrees at 8 bases. The CDR3 has 14 residues. After removal of 5 bases from V and 2 bases from J, the junction contained 3 bases not matched to a gene. The CDR3 sequence: CASSSGGLTDTQYF. CDR3 DNA: TGTGCCAGCAGTAGCGGGGGCCTCACAGATACGCAGTATTTT.

The V call is TRBV9, the J call TRBJ2-4, with D tentatively TRBD1 or TRBD2 (5 bases each). Trimming removed 4 bases at V and 10 bases at J, with 18 bases between. This CDR3 region has 14 residues. The germline V gene has CDR1 SGDLS and CDR2 YYNGEE. The CDR3 is CASSPWTVEGIQYF. The CDR3 bases are TGTGCCAGCAGCCCATGGACTGTCGAGGGGATTCAGTACTTC. Combining the CDR3 with reference TRBV9 and TRBJ2-4 gives the whole variable domain DSGVTQTPKHLITATGQRVTLRCSPRSGDLSVYWYQQSLDQGLQFLIQYYNGEERAKGNILERFSAQQFPDLHSELNLSSLELGDSALYFCASSPWTVEGIQYFGAGTRLSVL.

V usage is TRBV20-1 and J usage is TRBJ2-7; perhaps TRBD1 as D (6 bases). The CDR3 spans 14 residues. Looked up from germline, CDR1 is DFQATT and CDR2 is SNEGSKA (reference sequence). Trimming pared 2 bases from V and 1 base from J, leaving 12 bases between. The CDR3 bases are TGCAGTGCTAGATCTCCCGACAGGTCCTACGAGCAGTACTTC. Residues: CSARSPDRSYEQYF.

The V and J genes are TRBV30 and TRBJ2-5; TRBD2 matches 12 bases. Trimming cost V 0 bases and J 2 bases; bases outside gene matches: 7. The CDR3 runs to 17 residues. Germline-derived CDR1 and CDR2 are GTSNPN and SVGIG (reference sequence). This CDR3 reads CAWSVRLAGVTQETQYF. The CDR3 nucleotides read TGTGCCTGGAGTGTACGACTAGCGGGGGTGACACAAGAGACCCAGTACTTC.

The rearrangement links TRBV2 to TRBJ1-1; no firm D call. The CDR3 sequence is 13 residues long. CDR1 and CDR2 from the germline V gene are SNHLY and FYNNEI. V was shortened by 4 bases and J by 2 bases, with 8 bases between the two germline ends. CDR3 DNA: TGTGCCAGCAGTGCACTTATAAACACTGAAGCTTTCTTT. Amino acid sequence: CASSALINTEAFF.

The CDR3 sequence is CASSQATDRAHGYTF. CDR3 bases: TGTGCCAGCAGCCAGGCCACGGACAGGGCGCATGGCTACACCTTC. The chain couples TRBV4-2 to TRBJ1-2, with 8 bases identical to TRBD1. The CDR3 sequence is 15 residues long. The V gene end was trimmed by 3 bases and the J gene end by 6 bases; junction bases not matched to a gene: 9. Germline-derived CDR1 and CDR2 are LGHNA and YNFKEQ.

V is TRBV2 and J is TRBJ1-2; D ambiguous. V lost 1 base to trimming and J lost 4 bases, with 7 bases between them. Germline assignment: CDR1 SNHLY and CDR2 FYNNEI. The CDR3 is made up of 13 amino acids. CDR3 residues: CASSEGGIYGYTF. The CDR3 DNA is TGTGCCAGCAGTGAAGGAGGGATCTATGGCTACACCTTC. Filled out from reference TRBV2 and TRBJ1-2, the complete variable domain reads EPEVTQTPSHQVTQMGQEVILRCVPISNHLYFYWYRQILGQKVEFLVSFYNNEISEKSEIFDDQFSVERPDGSNFTLKIRSTKLEDSAMYFCASSEGGIYGYTFGSGTRLTVV.

This clonotype appeared a single time. The chain employs TRBV5-6 and TRBJ2-7, with TRBD1 matching over 10 bases. Germline values: CDR1 SGHDT, CDR2 YYEEEE. The CDR3 is made up of 13 amino acids. V lost 3 bases, J lost 7 bases, and 4 bases stayed unmatched. The CDR3 DNA sequence: TGTGCCAGCAGCTGGGACAGGGGAGGGGAGCAGTACTTC. Translating gives CASSWDRGGEQYF.

This clonotype was seen a handful of times. The rearrangement uses TRBV6-8 and TRBJ1-2; D call uncertain. Trimming left V 1 base short and J 2 bases short, with 5 bases between. The CDR3 is 13 residues long. Germline CDR1 is MNHGY and CDR2 is SAAAGT. The CDR3 nucleotides are TGTGCCAGCAGTTACTACAGAAACTATGGCTACACCTTC. It translates to CASSYYRNYGYTF.